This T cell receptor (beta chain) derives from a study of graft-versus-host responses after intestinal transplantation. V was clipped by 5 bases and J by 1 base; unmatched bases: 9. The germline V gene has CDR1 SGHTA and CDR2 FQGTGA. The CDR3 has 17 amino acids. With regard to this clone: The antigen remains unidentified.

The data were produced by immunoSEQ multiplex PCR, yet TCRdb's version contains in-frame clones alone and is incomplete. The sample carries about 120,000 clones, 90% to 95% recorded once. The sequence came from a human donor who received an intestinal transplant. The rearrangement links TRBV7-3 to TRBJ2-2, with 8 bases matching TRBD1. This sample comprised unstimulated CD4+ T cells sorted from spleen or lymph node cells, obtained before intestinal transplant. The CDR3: CASSQPPGTGNTGELFF. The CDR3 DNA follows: TGTGCCAGCAGCCAACCGCCAGGGACAGGGAACACCGGGGAGCTGTTTTTT.